A selection of T cell receptor beta chains follows, all from one sample in a study of blood T cell repertoires in COVID-19. Generated by immunoSEQ multiplex PCR, the TCRdb table keeps only in-frame clones and is missing some. The table lists about 220,000 clones, around 82% of them singletons. The specimen was peripheral blood. The receptors here all came from a woman in her thirties who had recovered from COVID-19. The CDR3 runs from the conserved cysteine through the conserved F or W. The order of the fields is J gene, clone size, V gene, D gene, CDR3 DNA, CDR3 protein. D genes are given only for firm matches. Clone size, where shown, is once, few, many, or a class for clones that have expanded.

>TRBJ2-7|.|TRBV7-9|.
TGTGCCAGCAGCACCGGGGGTGGGGAGAGCGAGCAGTACTTC
CASSTGGGESEQYF
>TRBJ1-5|.|TRBV2|TRBD1
TGTGCCAGCAGTCGGGACAGTTGGGGCAATCAGCCCCAGCATTTT
CASSRDSWGNQPQHF
>TRBJ2-1|.|TRBV18|.
TGTGCCAGCTCACCACGCGGGATCGACAATGAGCAGTTCTTC
CASSPRGIDNEQFF
>TRBJ2-2|.|TRBV9|TRBD2
TGTGCCAGCAGCATGACTAGCGCGACCGGGGAGCTGTTTTTT
CASSMTSATGELFF
>TRBJ2-3|.|TRBV9|TRBD1
TGTGCCAGCAGCGTGCATACCGGGACAGGGTCGGTTGCAGATACGCAGTATTTT
CASSVHTGTGSVADTQYF
>TRBJ2-3|.|TRBV7-3|TRBD2
TGTGCCAGCAGCTTAAAACAGGCGGGAGGTCGGGATACGCAGTATTTT
CASSLKQAGGRDTQYF
>TRBJ2-7|.|TRBV28|TRBD1
TGTGCCAGCAGTGTCCCGACAGGGGGTTCCTACGAGCAGTACTTC
CASSVPTGGSYEQYF
>TRBJ2-7|few|TRBV18|TRBD1
TGTGCCAGCTCACGGGAGACAGGGGTTGAGCAGTACTTC
CASSRETGVEQYF
>TRBJ2-4|.|TRBV28|TRBD1
TGTGCCAGCAGCGGGACAGGGTGGGTAACAGCCAAAAACATTCAGTACTTC
CASSGTGWVTAKNIQYF
>TRBJ1-1|.|TRBV7-9|.
TGTGCCAGCAGCTTAGTCCGGGAGAACACTGAAGCTTTCTTT
CASSLVRENTEAFF
>TRBJ2-3|.|TRBV7-8|TRBD1
TGTGCCAGCAGCTTAGTAGGGCAGGGGGCGACAGATACGCAGTATTTT
CASSLVGQGATDTQYF
>TRBJ2-2|many|TRBV4-1|TRBD1
TGCGCCAGCAGCCCTCCGCCGGGACAGATAAACACCGGGGAGCTGTTTTTT
CASSPPPGQINTGELFF
>TRBJ2-5|.|TRBV19|TRBD1
TGTGCCAGTAGTAGGGACAGGAGACAAGGGACCCAGTACTTC
CASSRDRRQGTQYF
>TRBJ1-2|.|TRBV19|.
TGTGCCAGTACCCCCTCAAACGCGTTGGGGGCTGGCTACACCTTC
CASTPSNALGAGYTF
>TRBJ2-7|.|TRBV28|TRBD2
TGTGCCAGCAAGACTAGCGGGAATTATTACGAGCAGTACTTC
CASKTSGNYYEQYF
>TRBJ2-7|.|TRBV28|.
TGTGCCAGCAGTTTATCCCGTTACGAGCAGTACTTC
CASSLSRYEQYF
>TRBJ2-1|.|TRBV5-5|TRBD1
TGTGCCAGCAGCTTGGCCCAGGGGGCAGCCAGATACAATGAGCAGTTCTTC
CASSLAQGAARYNEQFF
>TRBJ2-5|.|TRBV6-2/TRBV6-3|TRBD2
TGTGCCAGCAGTTACAGACTAGCGGGAGGTGAGACCCAGTACTTC
CASSYRLAGGETQYF
>TRBJ1-5|.|TRBV5-5|.
TGTGCCAGCAGCTTGGTACCTCTAGGAGGCAATCAGCCCCAGCATTTT
CASSLVPLGGNQPQHF
>TRBJ2-7|once|TRBV18|TRBD2
TGTGCCAGCTCACCCCGGGAGGGCTCCTACGAGCAGTACTTC
CASSPREGSYEQYF
>TRBJ2-2|.|TRBV5-1|.
TGCGCCAGCAGCTTGTGGGGGGAGAACACCGGGGAGCTGTTTTTT
CASSLWGENTGELFF
>TRBJ1-3|.|TRBV29-1|TRBD1
TGCAGCGTTGAACAGGGGGCGTATGGAAACACCATATATTTT
CSVEQGAYGNTIYF
>TRBJ2-5|.|TRBV5-4|.
TGTGCCAGCAGCTTGAGCGCAGGGGTCCAAGAGACCCAGTACTTC
CASSLSAGVQETQYF
>TRBJ2-1|.|TRBV4-2|.
TGTGCCAGCAGCGGAGGTCAGGGGCCTTACAATGAGCAGTTCTTC
CASSGGQGPYNEQFF
>TRBJ1-1|.|TRBV12-3/TRBV12-4|TRBD1
TGTGCCAGCAGCGACAGGGCTCAGGGTGAAGCTTTCTTT
CASSDRAQGEAFF
>TRBJ2-7|.|TRBV20-1|TRBD2
TGCAGTGCTAGTCCAATTATCGAAGAGGAGGGAGGGCCCTACGAGCAGTACTTC
CSASPIIEEEGGPYEQYF
>TRBJ1-2|.|TRBV14|.
TGTGCCAGCAGCCAGCATTTAGACAGTTCGGGCTACACCTTC
CASSQHLDSSGYTF
>TRBJ1-1|.|TRBV9|.
TGTGCCAGCAGCGTAGGAGACTTCACTGAAGCTTTCTTT
CASSVGDFTEAFF
>TRBJ1-6|.|TRBV28|.
TGTGCCAGCGCCTCGCCAGGGGAATCCTATAATTCACCCCTCCACTTT
CASASPGESYNSPLHF
>TRBJ2-7|.|TRBV30|.
TGTGCCTGGGAGAGCACCTACGAGCAGTACTTC
CAWESTYEQYF
>TRBJ2-7|few|TRBV28|.
TGTGCCAGCAGTTTCGCCTACGAGCAGTACTTC
CASSFAYEQYF
>TRBJ2-1|.|TRBV29-1|.
TGCAGCGTTGAAGAACAGGGGGGGGATGAGCAGTTCTTC
CSVEEQGGDEQFF
>TRBJ2-5|.|TRBV7-7|TRBD1
TGTGCCAGCAGCTTCGGGACAGGGTCGGAGACCCAGTACTTC
CASSFGTGSETQYF
>TRBJ1-2|few|TRBV5-1|.
TGCGCCAGCAGCTTGACAGCCACGTCTAACTATGGCTACACCTTC
CASSLTATSNYGYTF
>TRBJ2-7|.|TRBV19|TRBD1
TGTGCCAGTAGTATTCCAGGGACAGGGACCTACGAGCAGTACTTC
CASSIPGTGTYEQYF
>TRBJ1-1|.|TRBV10-3|.
TGTGCCATCACCTACCGGGATAACACTGAAGCTTTCTTT
CAITYRDNTEAFF
>TRBJ2-4|.|TRBV6-6|TRBD2
TGTGCCAGCAGCTTCAGGATCATCCCCGGACTAGCGGATGGGGGCCTAGCCAAAAACATTCAGTACTTC
CASSFRIIPGLADGGLAKNIQYF
>TRBJ2-7|few|TRBV9|TRBD2
TGTGCCAGCAGCGTAGGCCTAGCGGACTCCTACGAGCAGTACTTC
CASSVGLADSYEQYF
>TRBJ2-1|.|TRBV7-3|TRBD2
TGTGCCAGCAGCTTAAGGCGGGAGGGAGAGAAGTTCTTC
CASSLRREGEKFF
>TRBJ2-3|once|TRBV30|.
TGTGCCTGGAGTGATATTGCGGGCTCTAGCACAGATACGCAGTATTTT
CAWSDIAGSSTDTQYF
>TRBJ1-5|.|TRBV5-1|.
TGCGCCAGCAGCTTGAATTTCTCCGGACTGTATAGCAATCAGCCCCAGCATTTT
CASSLNFSGLYSNQPQHF
>TRBJ1-4|.|TRBV9|TRBD1
TGTGCCAGCAGCCGCTCCGGGACAGGGGATTATGAAAAACTGTTTTTT
CASSRSGTGDYEKLFF
>TRBJ1-5|.|TRBV27|TRBD1
TGTGCCACCGCCCCGGACAGGAGCAATCAGCCCCAGCATTTT
CATAPDRSNQPQHF
>TRBJ2-3|.|TRBV11-2|TRBD1
TGTGCCAGCAGCTTTGGGACAGGCACAGATACGCAGTATTTT
CASSFGTGTDTQYF
>TRBJ1-4|.|TRBV7-6|.
TGTGCCAGCAGTTCAGACGGGAGGGCCGGGGAAAAACTGTTTTTT
CASSSDGRAGEKLFF
>TRBJ1-1|.|TRBV9|.
TGTGCCAGCAGCGTAGCTGTCACGAGTAGAGCTTTCTTT
CASSVAVTSRAFF
>TRBJ2-5|.|TRBV5-1|TRBD1
TGCGCCAGCAGCTTGGCCTCGGACAGGGTGTCGCGTCGGACCCAGTACTTC
CASSLASDRVSRRTQYF
>TRBJ2-7|.|TRBV13|TRBD2
TGTGCCAGCAGCCTGGGACGTGGTAGCGGGAGGGAGGAGCGCTACGAGCAGTACTTC
CASSLGRGSGREERYEQYF
>TRBJ1-5|.|TRBV3-1/TRBV3-2|.
TGTGCCAGCAGCCAAGTTCCCCGTCAGCCCCAGCATTTT
CASSQVPRQPQHF